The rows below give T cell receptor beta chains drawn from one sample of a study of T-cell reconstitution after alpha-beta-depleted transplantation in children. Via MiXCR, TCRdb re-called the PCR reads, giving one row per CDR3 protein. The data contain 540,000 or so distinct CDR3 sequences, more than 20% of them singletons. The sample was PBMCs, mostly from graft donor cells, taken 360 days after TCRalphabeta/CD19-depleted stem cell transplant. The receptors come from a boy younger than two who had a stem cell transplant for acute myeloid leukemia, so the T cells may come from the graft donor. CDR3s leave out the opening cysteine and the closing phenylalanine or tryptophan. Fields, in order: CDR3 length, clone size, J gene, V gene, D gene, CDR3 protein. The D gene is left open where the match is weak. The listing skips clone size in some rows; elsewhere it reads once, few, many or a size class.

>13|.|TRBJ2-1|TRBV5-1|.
ASSLVTGPFNEQF
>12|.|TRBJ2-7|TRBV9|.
ASSVGAGYYEQY
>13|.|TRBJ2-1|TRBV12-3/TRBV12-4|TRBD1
AISRGTGVPNEQF
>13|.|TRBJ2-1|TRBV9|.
ASSVANSLYNEQF
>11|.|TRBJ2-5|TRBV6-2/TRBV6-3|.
ASTLGRRETQY
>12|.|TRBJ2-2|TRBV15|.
ATSVRGSTGELF
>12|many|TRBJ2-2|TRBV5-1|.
ASSTRRQPGELF
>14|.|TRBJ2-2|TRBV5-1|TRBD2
ASSLGTRPNTGELF
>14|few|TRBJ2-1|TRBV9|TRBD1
ASSVAGRDRSDEQF
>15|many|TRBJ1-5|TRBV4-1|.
ASSQGNGARADQPQH
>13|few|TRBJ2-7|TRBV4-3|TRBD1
ASSQAMTGSHEQY
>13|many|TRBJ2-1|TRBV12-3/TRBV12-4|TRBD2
ASSLLAGGWNEQF
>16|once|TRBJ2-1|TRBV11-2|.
ASSLDQGGTVAYNEQF
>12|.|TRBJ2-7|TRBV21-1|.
AGPLQGRNYEQY
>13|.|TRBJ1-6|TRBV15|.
ATSTPGGGSSPLH
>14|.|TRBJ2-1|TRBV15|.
ATSRERTRNYNEQF
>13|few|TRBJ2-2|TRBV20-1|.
SAREVGSSTGELF
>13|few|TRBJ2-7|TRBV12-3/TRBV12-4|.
ASSPYLDTTYEQY
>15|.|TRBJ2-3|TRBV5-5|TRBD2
ASSNSPTSGDTDTQY
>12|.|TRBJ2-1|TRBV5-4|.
ASSLRLEGDEQF
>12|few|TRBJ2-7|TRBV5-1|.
ASSLYGGNYEQY
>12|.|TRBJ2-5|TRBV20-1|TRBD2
SADSPSGGGTQY
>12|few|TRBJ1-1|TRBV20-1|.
SARGLSGNTEAF
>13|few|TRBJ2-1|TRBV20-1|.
SALLLTQVYNEQF
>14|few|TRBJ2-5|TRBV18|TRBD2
ASSPGLDPYGETQY
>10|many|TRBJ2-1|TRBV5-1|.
ASSLKDNEQF
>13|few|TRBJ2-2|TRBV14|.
ASSHGQTNTGELF
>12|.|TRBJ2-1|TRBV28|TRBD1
ASSSWDRGNEQF
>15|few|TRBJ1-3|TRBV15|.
ATSRDPPGSAGNTIY
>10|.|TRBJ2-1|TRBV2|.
ASRPVGREQF
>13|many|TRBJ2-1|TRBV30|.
AWAKSPSSYNEQF
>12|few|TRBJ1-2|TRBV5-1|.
ASSLDQGGYGYT
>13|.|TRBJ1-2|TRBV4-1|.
ASSQDRVWGGGYT
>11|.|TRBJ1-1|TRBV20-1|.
SARWQWNTEAF
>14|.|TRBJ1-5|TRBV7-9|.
ASSLAQGIGNQPQH
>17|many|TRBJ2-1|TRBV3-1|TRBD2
ASSQDTRSSGGLYNEQF
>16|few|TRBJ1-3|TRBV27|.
ASSLSEQGHLSGNTIY
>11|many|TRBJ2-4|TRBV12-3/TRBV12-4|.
ASSHPGGTIQY
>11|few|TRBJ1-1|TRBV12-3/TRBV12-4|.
ASSPTRTTEAF
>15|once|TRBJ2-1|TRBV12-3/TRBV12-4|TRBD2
ASSFHLAGGPGNEQF
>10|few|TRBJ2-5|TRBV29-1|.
SVEGGRETQY
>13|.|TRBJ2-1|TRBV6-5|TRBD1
ASSYGQGAYNEQF
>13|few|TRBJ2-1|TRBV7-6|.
ASSLVSETDNEQF
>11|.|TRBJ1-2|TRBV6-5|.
ASGLTVNYGYT
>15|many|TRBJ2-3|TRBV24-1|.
ATSDSTARENTDTQY